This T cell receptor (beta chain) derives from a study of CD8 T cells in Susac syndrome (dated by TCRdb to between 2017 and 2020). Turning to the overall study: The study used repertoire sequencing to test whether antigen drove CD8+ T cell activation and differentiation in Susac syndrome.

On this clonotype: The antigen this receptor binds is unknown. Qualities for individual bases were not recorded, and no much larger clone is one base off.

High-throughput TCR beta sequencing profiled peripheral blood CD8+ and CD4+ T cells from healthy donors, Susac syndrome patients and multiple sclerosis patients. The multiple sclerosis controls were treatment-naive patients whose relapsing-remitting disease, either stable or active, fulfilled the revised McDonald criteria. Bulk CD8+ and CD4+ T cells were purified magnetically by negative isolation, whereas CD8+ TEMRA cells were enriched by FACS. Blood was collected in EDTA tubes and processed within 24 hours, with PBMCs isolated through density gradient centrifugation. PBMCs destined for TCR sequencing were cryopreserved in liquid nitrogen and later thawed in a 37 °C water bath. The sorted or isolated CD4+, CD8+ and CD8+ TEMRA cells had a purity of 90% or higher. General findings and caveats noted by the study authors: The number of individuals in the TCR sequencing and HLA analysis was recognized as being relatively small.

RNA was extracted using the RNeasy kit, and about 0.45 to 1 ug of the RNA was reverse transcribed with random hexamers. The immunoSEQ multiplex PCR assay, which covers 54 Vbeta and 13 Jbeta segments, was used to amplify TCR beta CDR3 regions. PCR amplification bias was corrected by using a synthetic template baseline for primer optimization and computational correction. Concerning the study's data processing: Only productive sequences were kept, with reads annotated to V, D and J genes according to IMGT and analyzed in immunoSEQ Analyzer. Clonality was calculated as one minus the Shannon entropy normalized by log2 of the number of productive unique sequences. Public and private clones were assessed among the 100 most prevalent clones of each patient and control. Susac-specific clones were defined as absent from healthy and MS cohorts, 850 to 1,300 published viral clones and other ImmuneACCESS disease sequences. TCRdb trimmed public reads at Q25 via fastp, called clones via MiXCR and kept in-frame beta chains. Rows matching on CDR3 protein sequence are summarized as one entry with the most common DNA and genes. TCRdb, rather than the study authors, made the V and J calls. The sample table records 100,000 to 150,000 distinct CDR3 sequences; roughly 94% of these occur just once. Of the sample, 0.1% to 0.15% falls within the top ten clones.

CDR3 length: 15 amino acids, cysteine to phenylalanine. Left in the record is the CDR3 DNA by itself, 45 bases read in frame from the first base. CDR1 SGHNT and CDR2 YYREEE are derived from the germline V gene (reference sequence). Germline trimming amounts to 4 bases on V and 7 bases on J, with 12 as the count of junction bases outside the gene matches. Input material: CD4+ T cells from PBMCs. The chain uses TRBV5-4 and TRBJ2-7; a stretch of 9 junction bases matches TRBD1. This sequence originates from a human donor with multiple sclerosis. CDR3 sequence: CASSASGTGLREQYF. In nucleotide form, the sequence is TGTGCCAGCAGCGCGTCCGGGACAGGGCTCCGGGAGCAGTACTTC.